This TCR beta chain was found in a study of blood T cell repertoires in COVID-19. Original methodology: Nucleated cell counts were estimated from reference gene primer amplification. The table came from immunoSEQ multiplex PCR; TCRdb's copy has only in-frame clones and leaves some out. V, J and clone size are taken as reported in that table, and D and trimming were inferred from the DNA itself. This sample has hundreds of thousands of clones; roughly 86% occur once, and the top ten carry more than 5.5%. Unmatched junction bases numbered 10, after V lost 4 bases and J lost 0 bases. This CDR3 is built from 19 residues. The germline V gene encodes CDR1 LGHDT and CDR2 YNNKEL (reference sequence).

The sample consisted of peripheral blood. V is TRBV3-1 (or the pseudogene TRBV3-2) and J is TRBJ2-3, with 13 nucleotides matching TRBD2. The sequence came from a woman between 65 and 79 years old with COVID-19, enrolled during active disease. The CDR3 DNA follows: TGTGCCAGCAGCCCTCTAGGACTAGCGGGGGCCCCTAGCACAGATACGCAGTATTTT. Translating it yields CASSPLGLAGAPSTDTQYF.